The 5 T cell receptor beta chains in this list originate from one sample, sequenced in a study of CD4 and CD8 cells across lung adenocarcinoma regions. Each CDR3 protein gets one entry after TCRdb re-called the PCR reads with MiXCR. The repertoire has more than 9,500 distinct CDR3 sequences, more than 45% of them found once; the top ten carry over 20%. Sequencing was performed on CD8+ T cells from the margin of a lung tumor. The receptors were gathered from a female donor with lung adenocarcinoma. The CD4 and CD8 labels of this study may be unreliable.

The chain uses TRBV4-1 and TRBJ2-3; D possibly matches TRBD1 or TRBD2 (5 bases each). In germline, CDR1 is MGHRA, CDR2 YSYEKL. The V gene lost 3 bases and the J gene lost 6 bases, with 19 bases spanning the gap. CDR3 size: 16 residues. CDR3: CASSQDPSIGGDTQYF. The DNA for the CDR3 is TGCGCCAGCAGCCAGGACCCAAGTATTGGGGGTGATACGCAGTATTTT.

The chain combines TRBV11-2 with TRBJ1-1; D might be TRBD1 (5 bases). Trimming cost V 0 bases and J 10 bases, with 12 bases left between them. Germline values: CDR1 SGHAT, CDR2 FQNNGV. CDR3 length: 13 amino acids. The CDR3 DNA follows: TGTGCCAGCAGCTTAGAGCTTCGGGGGGTAGCTTTCTTT. The encoded protein is CASSLELRGVAFF.

The chain couples TRBV5-1 to TRBJ2-3; weak D call: TRBD1 (5 bases). The CDR3 has 14 amino acids. The germline CDR1 and CDR2 sequences are SGHRS and YFSETQ. V was clipped by 0 bases and J by 4 bases, with 9 bases between them. The CDR3 nucleotides are TGCGCCAGCAGCTTGGGGTTGACAGCAGATACGCAGTATTTT. This encodes CASSLGLTADTQYF.

This clonotype has a handful of counts. The chain employs TRBV6-5 and TRBJ2-1; 10 bases map to TRBD2. The trim removed 4 bases at V and 3 bases at J, leaving 3 bases unmatched. Germline assignment: CDR1 MNHEY and CDR2 SVGAGI. CDR3 length: 15 amino acids. The CDR3 loop reads CASSLAGGGYNEQFF. DNA of the CDR3: TGTGCCAGCAGTTTAGCGGGAGGCGGCTACAATGAGCAGTTCTTC.

This clonotype was recorded at least ten times. V gene TRBV6-1 combines with J gene TRBJ1-2; D perhaps matches TRBD1 (6 bases). This CDR3 is built from 16 residues. Germline values: CDR1 MNHNS, CDR2 SASEGT. V was clipped by 2 bases and J by 0 bases, with 13 bases between them. CDR3 amino acids: CASSENRESSNYGYTF. The CDR3 DNA sequence: TGTGCCAGCAGTGAAAACAGGGAATCGTCTAACTATGGCTACACCTTC.